These 22 T cell receptor beta chains came from one sample sequenced in a study of graft-versus-host responses after intestinal transplantation. This table comes from immunoSEQ multiplex PCR, and its TCRdb copy is limited to in-frame clones, with some not included. Of about 99,000 clones listed, 87% are singletons. No cognate antigen is known for these TCRs. The starting material was unstimulated CD4+ T cells sorted from spleen or lymph node cells, obtained before intestinal transplant. The receptors stem from a human donor who received an intestinal transplant.

J is TRBJ1-6 and V is TRBV7-9; no reliable D call. The CDR3 covers 13 residues. V lost 1 base and J lost 9, with 7 bases in between. Germline-derived CDR1 and CDR2 are SEHNR and FQNEAQ (reference sequence). The CDR3 DNA follows: TGTGCCAGCAGCTTAGAATGGAGTTCACCCCTCCACTTT. Its translation: CASSLEWSSPLHF.

The chain recombines TRBV7-9 with TRBJ2-1; 10 bases fit TRBD2. This CDR3 region has 16 residues. V lost 6 bases, J lost 8 bases, and 13 bases stayed unmatched. Germline values: CDR1 SEHNR, CDR2 FQNEAQ (reference sequence). The DNA for the CDR3 is TGTGCCAGCAGGGTTAGCGGGAGGATCTTGGGGTATGAGCAGTTCTTC. This encodes CASRVSGRILGYEQFF.

The chain carries TRBV19 and TRBJ1-6, with D possibly TRBD1 on 6 matching bases. The CDR3 contains 15 residues. Trimming left V 7 bases short and J 5 bases short, with 15 bases between. CDR1 is LNHDA, CDR2 SQIVND, per germline (reference sequence). CDR3 coding DNA: TGTGCCAGTAAGGGGGACCTCTCAGATAATTCACCCCTCCACTTT. Translation gives CASKGDLSDNSPLHF.

The V and J genes are TRBV25-1 and TRBJ2-3, with TRBD2 matching over 8 bases. Germline V CDR1 and CDR2: MGHDK, SYGVNS. The trim removed 4 bases at V and 0 bases at J, leaving 6 bases unmatched. The CDR3 is 16 residues long. The CDR3 DNA reads as TGTGCCAGCAGTGTTGGGGGCGGGAGGAGCACAGATACGCAGTATTTT. Translation gives CASSVGGGRSTDTQYF. Supplemented by reference TRBV25-1 and TRBJ2-3, the full variable domain reads EADIYQTPRYLVIGTGKKITLECSQTMGHDKMYWYQQDPGMELHLIHYSYGVNSTEKGDLSSESTVSRIRTEHFPLTLESARPSHTSQYLCASSVGGGRSTDTQYFGPGTRLTVL.

The chain uses TRBV28 and TRBJ2-3; D is ambiguous. Germline V gene data show CDR1 as MDHEN and CDR2 as SYDVKM. V gave up 5 bases and J gave up 8 bases, with 5 bases separating them. The CDR3 is 10 amino acids. The DNA of the CDR3 is TGTGCCAGCAGTGGGATTACGCAGTATTTT. Translation: CASSGITQYF.

The rearrangement joins TRBV11-2 to TRBJ2-5, with unresolved D. V was pared by 2 bases and J by 4 bases, with 14 bases between. There are 15 residues in the CDR3. Per the germline V gene, CDR1 is SGHAT and CDR2 is FQNNGV. The CDR3 loop is CASSLLLGVPETQYF. For the CDR3, the DNA is TGTGCCAGCAGCTTATTACTGGGCGTACCAGAGACCCAGTACTTC.

The chain combines TRBV4-2 with TRBJ2-3; no firm D call. Germline values: CDR1 LGHNA, CDR2 YNFKEQ. This CDR3 spans 15 amino acids. Trimming left V 4 bases short and J 2 bases short, with 13 bases between. CDR3 sequence reads: CASSPEMYFTDTQYF. CDR3 in DNA: TGTGCCAGCAGCCCAGAGATGTACTTCACAGATACGCAGTATTTT.

A remark on this clone: The same CDR3 also results from other DNA sequences found in this sample. This chain links TRBV27 with TRBJ2-1, with TRBD2 matching over 11 bases. CDR1 and CDR2 from the germline V gene are MNHEY and SMNVEV (reference sequence). The length of the CDR3 is 15 residues. Germline trimming cut 4 bases from V and 5 bases from J; bases unmatched to any gene: 4. DNA for the CDR3: TGTGCCAGCAGTTCCCTAGCGGGGGGAAACAATGAGCAGTTCTTC. Its translation: CASSSLAGGNNEQFF.

This chain connects TRBV6-1 to TRBJ1-6; D uncertain. CDR1 is MNHNS and CDR2 is SASEGT in the germline V gene. The CDR3 covers 13 residues. V shed 1 base and J shed 7 bases, with 5 bases lying between them. Written as DNA, the CDR3 is TGTGCCAGCAGTGAAGATCGGAATTCACCCCTCCACTTT. Amino acids: CASSEDRNSPLHF.

V usage is TRBV4-1 and J usage is TRBJ2-5; 12 bases align to TRBD2. The CDR3 consists of 17 residues. Germline lookup yields CDR1 MGHRA and CDR2 YSYEKL. J lost 1 base, V lost 2 bases, and 5 bases had no gene match. In DNA, the CDR3 is TGCGCCAGCAGCCAACCGGGACTAGCGGGCGGCCAAGAGACCCAGTACTTC. It specifies CASSQPGLAGGQETQYF.

The chain links TRBV6-1 to TRBJ2-7; TRBD1 matches 7 bases. This CDR3 is built from 14 residues. The J segment lost 1 base and the V segment lost 5 bases, leaving 5 bases of the junction unmatched. Germline V gene lookup returns CDR1 MNHNS and CDR2 SASEGT. The CDR3 loop is CASSPWGQSYEQYF. The CDR3 DNA sequence: TGTGCCAGCAGTCCCTGGGGACAGTCCTACGAGCAGTACTTC.

The chain has TRBV19 and TRBJ2-1; a weak D match, TRBD1 (6 bases). V was pared by 3 bases and J by 9 bases, with 15 bases between. Germline lookup yields CDR1 LNHDA and CDR2 SQIVND (reference sequence). CDR3 length: 14 residues. The CDR3 here is CASSMTGRGSEQFF. DNA for the CDR3: TGTGCCAGTAGTATGACAGGCAGAGGGAGTGAGCAGTTCTTC.

V is TRBV30 and J is TRBJ2-1; weak D call: TRBD2 (6 bases). The V gene lost 3 bases and the J gene lost 5 bases, with 17 bases spanning the gap. CDR3 length: 15 residues. In germline, CDR1 is GTSNPN, CDR2 SVGIG (reference sequence). The CDR3 DNA follows: TGTGCCTGGAGACCAAGGCTAGCGTTGAACAATGAGCAGTTCTTC. Its translation is CAWRPRLALNNEQFF.

The chain has TRBV11-1 and TRBJ2-5; D possibly matches TRBD1 or TRBD2 (5 bases each). The CDR3 is made up of 14 amino acids. CDR1 and CDR2 (germline): SGHAT, FQDESV (reference sequence). Trimming left V 7 bases short and J 0 bases short, with 12 bases between. CDR3 nucleotides: TGTGCCAGCAACTTGGGACCGTACCAAGAGACCCAGTACTTC. This codes for CASNLGPYQETQYF.

To note about this clone: An end of the junction does not agree with germline; a read error may underlie this. The chain couples TRBV6-5 to TRBJ2-7, with 7 bases lining up with TRBD2. The CDR3 sequence is 16 residues long. The germline CDR1 and CDR2 sequences are MNHEY and SVGAGI. The CDR3 reads CASCYSGRGGSYEQYF. CDR3 in DNA: TGTGCCAGCTGTTACTCGGGGAGGGGTGGGTCCTACGAGCAGTACTTC.

The J gene is TRBJ2-4, the V gene TRBV19; D uncertain. The germline V gene encodes CDR1 LNHDA and CDR2 SQIVND (reference sequence). Trimming stripped 3 bases from V and 4 bases from J, with 10 bases between. CDR3 length: 14 residues. The CDR3 sequence: CASSISAGKNIQYF. Here the CDR3 DNA reads TGTGCCAGTAGTATTTCGGCCGGAAAAAACATTCAGTACTTC.

The chain recombines TRBV29-1 with TRBJ1-2; D not resolved. Germline loops: CDR1 SQVTM, CDR2 ANQGSEA. The CDR3 extends over 12 amino acids. The V and J ends lost 3 bases and 5 bases respectively, with 10 bases between them. DNA for the CDR3: TGCAGCGTTGAGGGCAGCCGATATGGCTACACCTTC. Its translation is CSVEGSRYGYTF.

This chain links TRBV5-1 with TRBJ2-3; 10 bases map to TRBD2. Germline trimming cut 5 bases from V and 1 base from J; bases unmatched to any gene: 4. This CDR3 has 15 amino acids. CDR1 is SGHRS, CDR2 YFSETQ, per germline. CDR3 in amino acids: CASRTLAGGTDTQYF. In nucleotides, the CDR3 is TGCGCCAGCAGAACGCTAGCGGGGGGCACAGATACGCAGTATTTT.

In nucleotides, the CDR3 is TGTGCCTGGAGGACCGATTCTAGCAGCTACGAGCAGTACTTC. Translated: CAWRTDSSSYEQYF. The gene calls are TRBV30 and TRBJ2-7; perhaps TRBD2 as D (5 bases). There are 14 residues in the CDR3. Germline values: CDR1 GTSNPN, CDR2 SVGIG (reference sequence). The V end lost 3 bases, the J end lost 3 bases, and 15 bases lay between the germline ends.

The chain joins TRBV10-3 to TRBJ1-2, with D possibly matching TRBD1 (5 bases). CDR3 size: 15 residues. V was trimmed by 6 bases and J by 0 bases, leaving 14 bases between them. Germline V gene data show CDR1 as ENHRY and CDR2 as SYGVKD. CDR3 loop: CAIRGTGITNYGYTF. CDR3 nucleotide sequence: TGTGCCATCAGGGGAACAGGAATTACTAACTATGGCTACACCTTC.

The genes are TRBV6-6 and TRBJ1-1; D is unclear. V was cut by 0 bases and J by 0 bases, with 8 bases left in between. The CDR3 has 15 amino acids. Looked up from germline, CDR1 is MNHNY and CDR2 is SVGAGI (reference sequence). CDR3 sequence reads: CASSYSPKMNTEAFF. CDR3 nucleotides: TGTGCCAGCAGTTACTCACCAAAGATGAACACTGAAGCTTTCTTT.

This sequence joins TRBV9 and TRBJ2-1; 7 bases align to TRBD2. The CDR3 contains 15 residues. V gave up 0 bases and J gave up 8 bases; unmatched junction bases: 8. The germline CDR1 and CDR2 sequences are SGDLS and YYNGEE. CDR3 sequence (DNA): TGTGCCAGCAGCGTAGGGTGGGAGGGCCTTTATGAGCAGTTCTTC. As protein: CASSVGWEGLYEQFF.